A selection of T cell receptor beta chains follows, all from one sample in a study of Ad26.COV2.S vaccination and SARS-CoV-2 variants. Using immunoSEQ multiplex PCR, the repertoire was profiled, and TCRdb retains in-frame clones only, with some absent. The top ten hold 1.5% to 2% of the sample, which has hundreds of thousands of clones, around 93% seen once. This material consisted of peripheral blood, taken in a trial of Ad26.COV2.S vaccine versus placebo. These receptors came from a person aged 18 to 65 who received the Ad26.COV2.S COVID-19 vaccine or a placebo. CDR3s include the opening cysteine and the closing phenylalanine or tryptophan. Fields, in order: clone size, J gene, D gene, V gene, CDR3 DNA, CDR3 protein. The D gene is left open where the match is weak. Some rows have no size entry. The others give once, few or many, or a class for an expanded clone.

NA,TRBJ2-7,NA,TRBV19,TGTGCCAGTAGTACCCCCTCGGCGGGATCCTACGAGCAGTACTTC,CASSTPSAGSYEQYF
once,TRBJ1-5,TRBD1,TRBV19,TGTGCCAGTAGTACCGGGACAGGGATATCAGGTCAGCCCCAGCATTTT,CASSTGTGISGQPQHF
NA,TRBJ1-2,NA,TRBV7-9,TGTGCCAGCAGCTTCCCAGTAGACTATGGCTACACCTTC,CASSFPVDYGYTF
once,TRBJ1-1,NA,TRBV5-8,TGTGCCAGCAGCTTGGCCTCGGGGGTCTTT,CASSLASGVF
NA,TRBJ2-5,NA,TRBV7-9,TGTGCCAGCAGCTCCCGGACAGTCCCGATAGCGGAGACCCAGTACTTC,CASSSRTVPIAETQYF
NA,TRBJ1-3,NA,TRBV5-1,TGCGCCAGCAGCTACACGACAGGTACAGGAAACACCATATATTTT,CASSYTTGTGNTIYF
few,TRBJ2-7,TRBD1,TRBV7-6,TGTGCCAGCAGCTTAGGTGGACAGGTCTACGAGCAGTACTTC,CASSLGGQVYEQYF
NA,TRBJ1-1,TRBD1,TRBV19,TGTGCCAGTAGTACGGGACAGGGGAGGAACACTGAAGCTTTCTTT,CASSTGQGRNTEAFF
NA,TRBJ2-7,TRBD2,TRBV18,TGTGCCAGCTCAGTCACTAGCGCCTCCTACGAGCAGTACTTC,CASSVTSASYEQYF
NA,TRBJ1-1,TRBD1,TRBV7-9,TGTGCCAGCAGCTCAGGGGGCAGGGGGCTCCTATTGCGAAAAATGGCTTTCTTT,CASSSGGRGLLLRKMAFF
NA,TRBJ2-7,TRBD1,TRBV5-1,TGCGCCAGCAAGGACCGTGACGGACAGGGGGTATGGACCTACGAGCAGTACTTC,CASKDRDGQGVWTYEQYF
once,TRBJ2-7,NA,TRBV6-1,TGTGCCAGCAGTGAAGGGGGGCTTTTTTTTTACGAGCAGTACTTC,CASSEGGLFFYEQYF
NA,TRBJ1-1,NA,TRBV5-5,TGTGCCAGCAGCTTGGCCAAGGGTTTTGGGAACACTGAAGCTTTCTTT,CASSLAKGFGNTEAFF
NA,TRBJ2-5,TRBD2,TRBV5-1,TGCGCCAGCAGCTTGGGAACTAGCGGGGGGGCATCGGAGACCCAGTACTTC,CASSLGTSGGASETQYF
NA,TRBJ2-2,NA,TRBV3-1/TRBV3-2,TGTGCCAGCAGCCTTAGCCCCGGGACCACTCGCACCGGGGAGCTGTTTTTT,CASSLSPGTTRTGELFF
NA,TRBJ1-3,NA,TRBV5-5,TGTGCCAGCAGCTTTGCGGGGGGATCTGGAAACACCATATATTTT,CASSFAGGSGNTIYF
NA,TRBJ2-7,TRBD1,TRBV19,TGTGCCAGTAGCGCGGGACAGGGTGGTTACGAGCAGTACTTC,CASSAGQGGYEQYF
NA,TRBJ2-2,NA,TRBV7-9,TGTGCCAGCAGCTCCGGACTCCAGAACACCGGGGAGCTGTTTTTT,CASSSGLQNTGELFF
NA,TRBJ2-1,NA,TRBV7-2,TGTGCCAGCAGCTTAGTTAGGACGGCCTCCAATGAGCAGTTCTTC,CASSLVRTASNEQFF
NA,TRBJ1-4,NA,TRBV27,TGTGCCAGCAGTTTATTTCAGGGATCAACTAATGAAAAACTGTTTTTT,CASSLFQGSTNEKLFF
NA,TRBJ2-7,NA,TRBV11-2,TGTGCCAGCACCCCCATCCCCGCGCAAGATGGGACCACCCCCTACGAGCAGTACTTC,CASTPIPAQDGTTPYEQYF
NA,TRBJ2-7,NA,TRBV24-1,TGTGCCACCACAGGGGCCTACGAGCAGTACTTC,CATTGAYEQYF
NA,TRBJ1-1,TRBD1,TRBV5-5,TGTGCCAGCAGCTTTCAATTACGGACAGGCCCTGAAGCTTTCTTT,CASSFQLRTGPEAFF
NA,TRBJ1-1,NA,TRBV30,TGTGCCTGGAGTTTAGGGACCCCACAAGTTGAAGCTTTCTTT,CAWSLGTPQVEAFF
NA,TRBJ1-2,NA,TRBV4-3,TGCGCCAGCAGCCGAGGGTTGAGGATATATGGCTACACCTTC,CASSRGLRIYGYTF
NA,TRBJ1-1,TRBD1,TRBV14,TGTGCCAGCAGCCGACGGACAGGGGTGAACACTGAAGCTTTCTTT,CASSRRTGVNTEAFF
NA,TRBJ2-7,NA,TRBV28,TGTGCCAGCAGTTTGCGGCAGGGGTCCTACGAGCAGTACTTC,CASSLRQGSYEQYF
NA,TRBJ1-6,NA,TRBV6-5,TGTGCCAGCAGTTACACAGGACCAAATTCACCCCTCCACTTT,CASSYTGPNSPLHF
NA,TRBJ1-1,NA,TRBV11-3,TGTGCCAGCAGCAAGGACGGATTAGGCGCTGAAGCTTTCTTT,CASSKDGLGAEAFF
NA,TRBJ2-7,NA,TRBV19,TGTGCCAGTAGTATAGGTACGGGTCCCTACGAGCAGTACTTC,CASSIGTGPYEQYF
NA,TRBJ1-4,NA,TRBV19,TGTGCCAGTAGTATTCGGGGTAATGAAAAACTGTTTTTT,CASSIRGNEKLFF
NA,TRBJ1-5,NA,TRBV19,TGTGCCAGTAGTATCACAGAAATACATAATCAGCCCCAGCATTTT,CASSITEIHNQPQHF
NA,TRBJ2-5,NA,TRBV6-2/TRBV6-3,TGTGCCAGCAGTTATAAGGTACCGGGGACAGAGACCCAGTACTTC,CASSYKVPGTETQYF
NA,TRBJ2-5,TRBD1,TRBV6-6,TGTGCCAGCAGTTACTTGGGACAGGGCCGAGAGACCCAGTACTTC,CASSYLGQGRETQYF
NA,TRBJ2-1,TRBD2,TRBV7-2,TGTGCCAGCAGCTTGGACGGGGGGACGTACAATGAGCAGTTCTTC,CASSLDGGTYNEQFF
NA,TRBJ1-5,NA,TRBV5-3,TGTGCCAGAAGCTGCACTTTCAACAATCAGCCCCAGCATTTT,CARSCTFNNQPQHF
few,TRBJ1-2,NA,TRBV7-2,TGTGCCAGCAGTTACTTAGGGCGGCGGGGGCGAGGAGCTAACTATGGCTACACCTTC,CASSYLGRRGRGANYGYTF
NA,TRBJ1-5,NA,TRBV19,TGTGCCAGTAGTATCGACAGTTTGGGACCCTATCAGCCCCAGCATTTT,CASSIDSLGPYQPQHF
once,TRBJ1-1,NA,TRBV28,TGTGCCACACACCCATGGGGCACTGAAGCTTTCTTT,CATHPWGTEAFF
NA,TRBJ2-5,TRBD2,TRBV19,TGTGCCAGTAAGGCGGGTAGCGGGGAGGGGGCCCAGTACTTC,CASKAGSGEGAQYF
NA,TRBJ2-5,TRBD2,TRBV6-2/TRBV6-3,TGTGCCAGCAGCCCCTGGCGACTAGCGGTAAAAGAGACCCAGTACTTC,CASSPWRLAVKETQYF
NA,TRBJ2-7,NA,TRBV3-1/TRBV3-2,TGTGCCAGCAGCCAAGATAGGGGGGTCCTATTCAAGGGCTACGAGCAGTACTTC,CASSQDRGVLFKGYEQYF
NA,TRBJ2-3,NA,TRBV5-1,TGCGCCAGCAGACCAGGTTCTAGCACAGATACGCAGTATTTT,CASRPGSSTDTQYF
NA,TRBJ2-4,NA,TRBV5-4,TGTGCCAGCAGCTTCGCAGGGATTTGGTACTTC,CASSFAGIWYF
NA,TRBJ2-7,TRBD2,TRBV4-3,TGCGCCAGCAGCCAAACCCTCGGGGGGATGAACTACGAGCAGTACTTC,CASSQTLGGMNYEQYF